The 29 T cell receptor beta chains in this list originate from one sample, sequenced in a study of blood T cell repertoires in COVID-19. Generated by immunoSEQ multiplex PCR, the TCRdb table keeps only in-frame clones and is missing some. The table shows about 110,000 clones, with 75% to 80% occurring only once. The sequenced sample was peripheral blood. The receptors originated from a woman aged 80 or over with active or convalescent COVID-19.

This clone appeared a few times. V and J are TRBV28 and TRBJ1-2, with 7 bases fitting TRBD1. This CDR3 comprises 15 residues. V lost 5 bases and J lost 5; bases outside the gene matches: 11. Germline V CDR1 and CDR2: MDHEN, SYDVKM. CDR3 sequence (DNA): TGTGCCAGCAGTCTAAGGGACAGCCACAAGTATGGCTACACCTTC. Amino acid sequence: CASSLRDSHKYGYTF.

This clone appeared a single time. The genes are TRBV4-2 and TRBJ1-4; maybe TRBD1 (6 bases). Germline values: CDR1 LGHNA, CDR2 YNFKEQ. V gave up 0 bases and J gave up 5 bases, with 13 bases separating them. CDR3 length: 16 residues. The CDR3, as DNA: TGTGCCAGCAGCCAAGAGGGGGGGGCCACGAATGAAAAACTGTTTTTT. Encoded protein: CASSQEGGATNEKLFF.

CDR3 residues: CASSLEASGSFSNEQFF. The CDR3 DNA sequence: TGTGCCAGCAGCTTAGAGGCTAGCGGGAGTTTTAGCAATGAGCAGTTCTTC. V is TRBV7-9 and J is TRBJ2-1; 10 bases line up with TRBD2. The CDR3 has 17 amino acids. J lost 6 bases, V lost 1 base, and 9 bases had no gene match. Germline CDR1 SEHNR, CDR2 FQNEAQ (reference sequence).

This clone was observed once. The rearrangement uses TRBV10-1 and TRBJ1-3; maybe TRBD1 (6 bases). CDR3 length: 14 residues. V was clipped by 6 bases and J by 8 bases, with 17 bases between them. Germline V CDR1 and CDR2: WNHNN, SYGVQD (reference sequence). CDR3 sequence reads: CASSKRQVEYTIYF. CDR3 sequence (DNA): TGCGCCAGCAGCAAAAGACAGGTGGAATACACCATATATTTT.

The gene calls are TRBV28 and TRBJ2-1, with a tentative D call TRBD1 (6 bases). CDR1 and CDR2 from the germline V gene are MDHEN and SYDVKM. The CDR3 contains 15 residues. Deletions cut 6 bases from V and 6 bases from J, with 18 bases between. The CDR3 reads CASRESREGVNEQFF. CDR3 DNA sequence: TGTGCCAGCAGAGAATCCCGAGAGGGGGTCAATGAGCAGTTCTTC.

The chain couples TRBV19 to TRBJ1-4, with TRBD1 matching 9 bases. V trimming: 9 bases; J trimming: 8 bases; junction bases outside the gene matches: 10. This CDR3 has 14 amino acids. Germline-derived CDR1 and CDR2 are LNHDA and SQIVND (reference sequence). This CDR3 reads CASTNRGLQEKLFF. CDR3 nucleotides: TGTGCCAGCACTAACAGGGGGCTACAAGAAAAACTGTTTTTT.

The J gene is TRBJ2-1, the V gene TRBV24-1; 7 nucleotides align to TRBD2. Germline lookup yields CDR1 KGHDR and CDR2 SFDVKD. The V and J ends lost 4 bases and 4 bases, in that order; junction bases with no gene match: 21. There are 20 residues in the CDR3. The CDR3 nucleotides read TGTGCCACCAGTGAACCCACGGCCGGCTCTAGCGGAGCGAAGTACAATGAGCAGTTCTTC. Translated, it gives CATSEPTAGSSGAKYNEQFF.

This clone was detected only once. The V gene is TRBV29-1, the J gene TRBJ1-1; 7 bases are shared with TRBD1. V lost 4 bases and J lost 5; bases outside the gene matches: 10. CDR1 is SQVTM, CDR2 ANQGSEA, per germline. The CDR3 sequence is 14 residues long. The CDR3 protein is CSVGLRTGWTEAFF. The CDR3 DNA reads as TGCAGCGTTGGTCTTCGGACAGGTTGGACTGAAGCTTTCTTT.

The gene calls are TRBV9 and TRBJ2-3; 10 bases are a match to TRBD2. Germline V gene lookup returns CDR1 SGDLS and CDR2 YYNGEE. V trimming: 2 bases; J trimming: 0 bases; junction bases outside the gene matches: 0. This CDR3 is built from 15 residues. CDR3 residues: CASSVTSGSTDTQYF. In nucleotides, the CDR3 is TGTGCCAGCAGCGTGACTAGCGGGAGCACAGATACGCAGTATTTT.

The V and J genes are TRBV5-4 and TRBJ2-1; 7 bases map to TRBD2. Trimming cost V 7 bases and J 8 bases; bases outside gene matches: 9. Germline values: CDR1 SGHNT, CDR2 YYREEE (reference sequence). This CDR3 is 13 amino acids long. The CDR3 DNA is TGTGCCAGCGGCCGGGACTACGGGTATGAGCAGTTCTTC. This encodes CASGRDYGYEQFF.

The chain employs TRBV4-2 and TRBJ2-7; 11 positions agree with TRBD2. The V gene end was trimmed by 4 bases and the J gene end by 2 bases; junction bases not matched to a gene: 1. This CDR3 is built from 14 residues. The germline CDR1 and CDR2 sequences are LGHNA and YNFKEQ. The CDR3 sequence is CASSPLAGAYEQYF. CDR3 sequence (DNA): TGTGCCAGCAGCCCACTAGCGGGAGCCTACGAGCAGTACTTC.

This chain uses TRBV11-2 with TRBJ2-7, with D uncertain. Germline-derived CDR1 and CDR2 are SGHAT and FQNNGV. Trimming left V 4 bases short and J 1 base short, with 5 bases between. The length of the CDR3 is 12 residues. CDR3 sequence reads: CASSSLSYEQYF. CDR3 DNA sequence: TGTGCCAGCAGCTCTCTATCCTACGAGCAGTACTTC. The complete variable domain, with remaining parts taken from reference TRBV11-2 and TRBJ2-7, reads EAGVAQSPRYKIIEKRQSVAFWCNPISGHATLYWYQQILGQGPKLLIQFQNNGVVDDSQLPKDRFSAERLKGVDSTLKIQPAKLEDSAVYLCASSSLSYEQYFGPGTRLTVT.

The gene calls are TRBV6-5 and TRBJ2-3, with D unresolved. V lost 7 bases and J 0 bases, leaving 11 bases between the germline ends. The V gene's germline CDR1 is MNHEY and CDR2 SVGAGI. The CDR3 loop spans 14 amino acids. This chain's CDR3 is CASTETSSTDTQYF. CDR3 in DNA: TGTGCCAGCACAGAGACTTCTAGCACAGATACGCAGTATTTT.

The CDR3 region is CASSVTGSYLDEQFF. The CDR3 DNA is TGTGCCAGCAGCGTTACAGGGTCATATCTTGATGAGCAGTTCTTC. This chain joins TRBV9 and TRBJ2-1, with D perhaps matching TRBD1 (6 bases). V shed 2 bases and J shed 8 bases, with 17 bases lying between them. This CDR3 is built from 15 residues. The germline V gene has CDR1 SGDLS and CDR2 YYNGEE.

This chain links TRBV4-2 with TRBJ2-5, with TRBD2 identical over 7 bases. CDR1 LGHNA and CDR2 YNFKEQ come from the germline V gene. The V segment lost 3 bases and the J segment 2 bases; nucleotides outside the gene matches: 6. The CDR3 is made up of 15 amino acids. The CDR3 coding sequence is TGTGCCAGCAGCCAGCGGGGGAACACGCAAGAGACCCAGTACTTC. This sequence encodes CASSQRGNTQETQYF.

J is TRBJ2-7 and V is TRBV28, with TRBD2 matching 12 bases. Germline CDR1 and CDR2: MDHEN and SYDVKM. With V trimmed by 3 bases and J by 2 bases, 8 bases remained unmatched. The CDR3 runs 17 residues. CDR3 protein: CASSFRRTSGITYEQYF. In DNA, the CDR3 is TGTGCCAGCAGTTTCCGGCGGACTAGCGGGATTACCTACGAGCAGTACTTC.

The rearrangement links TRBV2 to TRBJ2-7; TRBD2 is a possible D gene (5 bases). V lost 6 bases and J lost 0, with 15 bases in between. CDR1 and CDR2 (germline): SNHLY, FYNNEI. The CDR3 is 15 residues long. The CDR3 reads CASSVGLFDSYEQYF. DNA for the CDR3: TGTGCCAGCAGCGTAGGACTGTTCGACTCCTACGAGCAGTACTTC.

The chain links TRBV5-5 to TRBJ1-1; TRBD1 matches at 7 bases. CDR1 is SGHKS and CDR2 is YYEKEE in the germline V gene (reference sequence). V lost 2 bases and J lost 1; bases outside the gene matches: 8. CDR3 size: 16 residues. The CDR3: CASSFSMRQGNTEAFF. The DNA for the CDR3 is TGTGCCAGCAGCTTCAGTATGAGACAGGGGAACACTGAAGCTTTCTTT.

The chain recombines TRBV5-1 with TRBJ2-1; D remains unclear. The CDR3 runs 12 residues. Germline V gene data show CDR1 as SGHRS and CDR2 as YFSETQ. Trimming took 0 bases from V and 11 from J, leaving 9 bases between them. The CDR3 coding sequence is TGCGCCAGCAGCTTGGATACCACTAAGCAGTTCTTC. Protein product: CASSLDTTKQFF.

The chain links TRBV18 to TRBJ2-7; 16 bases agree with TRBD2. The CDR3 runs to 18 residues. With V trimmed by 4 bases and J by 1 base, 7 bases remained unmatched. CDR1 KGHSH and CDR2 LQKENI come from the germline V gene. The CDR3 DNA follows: TGTGCCAGCTCACGAGGGACTAGCGGGAGGGTAGTTTCCTACGAGCAGTACTTC. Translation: CASSRGTSGRVVSYEQYF.

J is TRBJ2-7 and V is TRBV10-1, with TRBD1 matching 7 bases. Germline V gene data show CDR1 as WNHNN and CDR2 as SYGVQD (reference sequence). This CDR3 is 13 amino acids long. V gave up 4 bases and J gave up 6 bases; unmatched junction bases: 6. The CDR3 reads CASSGLTGSEQYF. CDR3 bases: TGCGCCAGCAGTGGGCTGACAGGGTCCGAGCAGTACTTC.

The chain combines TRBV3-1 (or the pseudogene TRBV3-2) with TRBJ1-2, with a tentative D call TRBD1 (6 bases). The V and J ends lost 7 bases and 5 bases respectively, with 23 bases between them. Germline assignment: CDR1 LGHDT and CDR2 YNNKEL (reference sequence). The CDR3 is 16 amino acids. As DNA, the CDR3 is TGTGCCAGCACCCCTTCCCATTCGAAAGGACAGTATGGCTACACCTTC. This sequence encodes CASTPSHSKGQYGYTF.

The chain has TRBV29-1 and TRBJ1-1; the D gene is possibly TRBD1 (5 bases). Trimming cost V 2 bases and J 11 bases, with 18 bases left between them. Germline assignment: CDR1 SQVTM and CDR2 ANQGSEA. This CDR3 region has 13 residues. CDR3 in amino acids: CSVERNRGSEAFF. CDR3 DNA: TGCAGCGTTGAAAGGAATAGGGGCTCGGAGGCTTTCTTT.

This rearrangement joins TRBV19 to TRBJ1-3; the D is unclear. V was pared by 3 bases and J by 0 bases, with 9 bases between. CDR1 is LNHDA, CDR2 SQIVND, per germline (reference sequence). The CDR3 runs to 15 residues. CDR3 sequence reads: CASSMIGDSGNTIYF. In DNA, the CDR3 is TGTGCCAGTAGTATGATCGGGGACTCTGGAAACACCATATATTTT.

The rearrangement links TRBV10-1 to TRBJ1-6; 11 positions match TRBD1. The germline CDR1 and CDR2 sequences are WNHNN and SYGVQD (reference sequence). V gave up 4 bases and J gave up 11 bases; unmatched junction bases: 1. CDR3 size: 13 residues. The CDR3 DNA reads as TGCGCCAGCAGTGGGGACAGGGGGACACCCCTCCACTTT. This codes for CASSGDRGTPLHF.

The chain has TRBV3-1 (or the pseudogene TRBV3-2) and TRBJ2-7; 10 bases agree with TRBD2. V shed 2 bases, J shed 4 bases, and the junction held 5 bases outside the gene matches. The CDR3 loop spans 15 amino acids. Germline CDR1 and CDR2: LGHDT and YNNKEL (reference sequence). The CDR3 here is CASSQSGRAPYEQYF. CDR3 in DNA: TGTGCCAGCAGCCAAAGCGGGAGGGCCCCTTACGAGCAGTACTTC.

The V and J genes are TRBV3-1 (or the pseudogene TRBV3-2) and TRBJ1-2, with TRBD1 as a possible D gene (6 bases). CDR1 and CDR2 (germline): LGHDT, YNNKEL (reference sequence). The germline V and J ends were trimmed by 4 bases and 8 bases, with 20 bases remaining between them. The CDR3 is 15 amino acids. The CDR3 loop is CASSPTLGGGEGYTF. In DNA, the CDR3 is TGTGCCAGCAGCCCCACCCTTGGGGGGGGCGAGGGCTACACCTTC.

CDR3 sequence (DNA): TGTGCCAGCAGCGTAGGTGCGTGGGGCAGCACAGATACGCAGTATTTT. It encodes CASSVGAWGSTDTQYF. The chain has TRBV9 and TRBJ2-3; D possibly corresponds to TRBD1 (5 bases). Germline CDR1 reads SGDLS; CDR2 reads YYNGEE. With 0 bases removed from V and 0 bases from J, the gap between germline ends came to 11 bases. This CDR3 comprises 16 residues.

DNA for the CDR3: TGTGCCAGCAGTTTAAGGGGGGGCGGGTCCGCAGATACGCAGTATTTT. Translation: CASSLRGGGSADTQYF. This chain connects TRBV28 to TRBJ2-3, with D maybe TRBD2 (7 bases). From germline, CDR1 is MDHEN and CDR2 SYDVKM. Trimming shortened V by 2 bases and J by 4 bases, and 16 bases separated the two germline ends. The CDR3 has 16 residues.